Presented here are 21 T cell receptor beta chains from one specimen sequenced in a study of T-cell reconstitution after alpha-beta-depleted transplantation in children. Unique molecular identifiers were incorporated into the prepared TCRbeta library. TCRdb re-derived calls from the PCR reads in MiXCR, one entry per CDR3 protein. The table records approximately 520,000 distinct CDR3 sequences, about 31% of them present only once. Sequencing was performed on PBMCs from the stem cell graft donor, taken from the stem cell graft. These receptors were collected from a human donor who donated a stem cell graft to a child with aplastic anemia.

This clonotype was seen a few times. The chain is built from TRBV9 and TRBJ1-5; a possible D gene is TRBD1 (5 bases). CDR3 length: 16 amino acids. In germline, CDR1 is SGDLS, CDR2 YYNGEE. Between the trimmed V and J ends, which lost 0 bases and 0 bases, there was a span of 10 bases. The CDR3 reads CASSVGGDYSNQPQHF. CDR3 in DNA: TGTGCCAGCAGCGTAGGGGGGGACTATAGCAATCAGCCCCAGCATTTT.

The sample holds a few counts of this clonotype. In DNA, the CDR3 is TGTGCCAGCAGTCAACCGCCGAGGACAGGCTCCTACAATGAGCAGTTCTTC. Translation: CASSQPPRTGSYNEQFF. This chain joins TRBV12-3 or TRBV12-4 and TRBJ2-1; 7 nucleotides match TRBD1. The CDR3 loop spans 17 amino acids. V dropped 5 bases and J dropped 0; count of bases not matched to a gene: 10.

This clonotype has a single count. The chain recombines TRBV9 with TRBJ1-1; no clear D. In germline, CDR1 is SGDLS, CDR2 YYNGEE. V lost 1 base and J lost 1, with 8 bases in between. This CDR3 contains 14 residues. CDR3 bases: TGTGCCAGCAGCGTAAGAGCCTCGAACACTGAAGCTTTCTTT. This translates into CASSVRASNTEAFF.

This chain connects TRBV7-9 to TRBJ2-2; D is possibly TRBD1 (6 bases). V was shortened by 5 bases and J by 4 bases, with 17 bases between the two germline ends. Germline V CDR1 and CDR2: SEHNR, FQNEAQ (reference sequence). The CDR3 loop spans 16 amino acids. CDR3: CASSLRGQSPTGELFF. CDR3 nucleotide sequence: TGTGCCAGCAGCCTCCGAGGACAGTCTCCCACCGGGGAGCTGTTTTTT.

J is TRBJ2-7 and V is TRBV7-6, with 14 nucleotides matching TRBD2. Trimming took 1 base from V and 5 from J; bases not matched to a gene: 1. This CDR3 has 15 amino acids. CDR1 is SGHVS and CDR2 is FNYEAQ in the germline V gene. CDR3 bases: TGTGCCAGCAGCTTAGGGACTAGCGGGAGGAACGAGCAGTACTTC. It translates to CASSLGTSGRNEQYF.

There are a few counts of this clonotype. The chain couples TRBV12-3 or TRBV12-4 to TRBJ1-2; perhaps TRBD1 as D (6 bases). This CDR3 spans 14 amino acids. V lost 6 bases and J lost 6, with 17 bases in between. The CDR3: CASSRSEWGHGYTF. In nucleotides, the CDR3 is TGTGCCAGCAGCCGATCGGAGTGGGGGCATGGCTACACCTTC.

CDR3 in amino acids: CAISESVGNGYTF. For the CDR3, the DNA is TGTGCCATCAGTGAGTCGGTAGGAAATGGCTACACCTTC. The V gene is TRBV10-3, the J gene TRBJ1-2; D unresolved. The germline V gene encodes CDR1 ENHRY and CDR2 SYGVKD. The CDR3 contains 13 residues. The V end lost 0 bases, the J end lost 6 bases, and 8 bases lay between the germline ends.

The chain has TRBV10-3 and TRBJ1-3; no reliable D call. V was pared by 4 bases and J by 0 bases, with 7 bases between. In germline, CDR1 is ENHRY, CDR2 SYGVKD. The length of the CDR3 is 14 residues. CDR3 DNA: TGTGCCATCAGTGTCTACAGCTCTGGAAACACCATATATTTT. Translation: CAISVYSSGNTIYF.

This rearrangement joins TRBV20-1 to TRBJ1-1; D not certain. CDR1 and CDR2 (germline): DFQATT, SNEGSKA (reference sequence). Between the trimmed V and J ends, which lost 6 bases and 8 bases, there was a span of 16 bases. The CDR3 has 12 amino acids. The CDR3, as DNA: TGCAGTGCCTCCCCCACGGCGGTAGAAGCTTTCTTT. It is translated as CSASPTAVEAFF.

As regards this clonotype: An end of the junction differs from the germline gene, which may be a read error. The gene calls are TRBV15 and TRBJ2-1; D may match TRBD1 or TRBD2 (5 bases each). The CDR3 sequence is 12 residues long. CDR1 and CDR2 (germline): LNHNV, YYDKDF (reference sequence). The CDR3 DNA reads TGTGCCACCAGCAGAGCAGACCGGGGCGCTTGGTTC. This translates into CATSRADRGAWF.

The chain joins TRBV6-1 to TRBJ2-6; D is perhaps TRBD1 or TRBD2 (5 bases each). Germline assignment: CDR1 MNHNS and CDR2 SASEGT. Between the trimmed V and J ends, which lost 5 bases and 4 bases, there was a span of 21 bases. The CDR3 length is 18 residues. CDR3 nucleotide sequence: TGTGCCAGCAGTACCCACGGGACGGACCGTCAGGGGGCCAACGTCCTGACTTTC. Translating it yields CASSTHGTDRQGANVLTF.

Of note for this clonotype: A much more abundant neighbour one base away suggests this may be a read error. The chain couples TRBV5-1 to TRBJ2-1; perhaps TRBD2 as D (5 bases). The CDR3 length is 13 residues. Germline values: CDR1 SGHRS, CDR2 YFSETQ. The chain's CDR3 is CASSLGGNNEHFF. The DNA for the CDR3 is TGCGCCAGCAGCTTGGGAGGGAACAATGAGCATTTCTTC.

V and J are TRBV5-1 and TRBJ2-1, with 9 bases fitting TRBD2. V lost 0 bases and J lost 0; bases outside the gene matches: 7. The CDR3 runs 18 residues. Germline CDR1 SGHRS, CDR2 YFSETQ. The chain's CDR3 is CASSLVVVSGSSYNEQFF. The CDR3 DNA follows: TGCGCCAGCAGCTTGGTAGTTGTTAGCGGGAGCTCCTACAATGAGCAGTTCTTC.

The chain uses TRBV14 and TRBJ1-1; maybe TRBD1 (5 bases). V was trimmed by 4 bases and J by 6 bases, leaving 18 bases between them. The CDR3 runs 15 residues. Germline CDR1 reads SGHDN; CDR2 reads FVKESK. The CDR3 spells CASSPRLGVFAEAFF. CDR3 in DNA: TGTGCCAGCAGCCCTCGATTGGGGGTGTTCGCTGAAGCTTTCTTT.

This chain links TRBV29-1 with TRBJ1-2, with D maybe TRBD1 (5 bases). The CDR3 sequence is 10 residues long. Germline V lookup: CDR1 SQVTM, CDR2 ANQGSEA. Trimming shortened V by 3 bases and J by 9 bases, and 8 bases separated the two germline ends. Here the CDR3 DNA reads TGCAGCGTTGACCCGGACAGCTACACCTTC. The encoded protein is CSVDPDSYTF.

This clonotype has only a few counts. The rearrangement joins TRBV12-3 or TRBV12-4 to TRBJ1-1; weak D call: TRBD1 (5 bases). This CDR3 contains 14 residues. V was pared by 4 bases and J by 2 bases, with 11 bases between. As DNA, the CDR3 is TGTGCCAGCAGTTCTGCGGGACTTAACACTGAAGCTTTCTTT. Translating gives CASSSAGLNTEAFF.

The sample holds many counts of this clonotype. The V and J genes are TRBV7-2 and TRBJ2-1; D call uncertain. The CDR3 loop spans 13 amino acids. Germline V gene data show CDR1 as SGHTA and CDR2 as FQGNSA. V dropped 0 bases and J dropped 4 bases, with 4 bases sitting between them. CDR3 sequence reads: CASSLARYNEQFF. The CDR3 bases are TGTGCCAGCAGCTTAGCGAGATACAATGAGCAGTTCTTC.

The chain links TRBV7-2 to TRBJ2-1, with D possibly TRBD1 on 5 matching bases. Per the germline V gene, CDR1 is SGHTA and CDR2 is FQGNSA. Trimming took 6 bases from V and 2 from J, leaving 11 bases between them. The CDR3 covers 14 residues. The CDR3 DNA reads as TGTGCCAGCAGTCCTGACAGCGCCTACAATGAGCAGTTCTTC. This sequence encodes CASSPDSAYNEQFF.

J is TRBJ2-1 and V is TRBV27, with a weak D call TRBD1 (6 bases). This CDR3 has 17 amino acids. Germline V gene sequence: CDR1 MNHEY, CDR2 SMNVEV (reference sequence). Trimming stripped 7 bases from V and 6 bases from J, with 25 bases between. CDR3 nucleotides: TGTGCCAGCACCCCTGCCGGGTGGTACAGGGTAGGCAATGAGCAGTTCTTC. Its protein product is CASTPAGWYRVGNEQFF.

The chain employs TRBV5-1 and TRBJ2-5; TRBD1 matches at 7 bases. Germline V gives CDR1 SGHRS, CDR2 YFSETQ. The J segment lost 1 base and the V segment lost 1 base, leaving 7 bases of the junction unmatched. The CDR3 extends over 16 amino acids. The CDR3 loop reads CASSLYPGDSQETQYF. The CDR3 DNA reads as TGCGCCAGCAGCTTGTACCCTGGGGACAGCCAAGAGACCCAGTACTTC.

This clonotype showed up many times. This sequence joins TRBV29-1 and TRBJ1-2; 7 positions match TRBD1. The CDR3 is made up of 15 amino acids. V shed 3 bases and J 0 bases; nucleotides not matched to a gene: 7. Germline loops: CDR1 SQVTM, CDR2 ANQGSEA. The CDR3 DNA reads as TGCAGCGTTGAGGCCGACAGGGACACTAACTATGGCTACACCTTC. As protein: CSVEADRDTNYGYTF.